This T cell receptor (beta chain) was retrieved from a study of T cell changes during pregnancy in multiple sclerosis. Sequenced by immunoSEQ multiplex PCR; TCRdb stores in-frame clones only, minus some. The sample includes 45,000 to 50,000 clones, about 90% of them seen just once. V lost 5 bases and J lost 4, with 12 bases in between. This CDR3 has 14 residues. Germline V gene sequence: CDR1 SEHNR, CDR2 FQNEAQ (reference sequence). The gene calls are TRBV7-9 and TRBJ1-5, with a possible D match to TRBD1 (5 bases). The material sequenced was CD4+ T cells from peripheral blood mononuclear cells, taken in the second trimester of pregnancy. The origin of this receptor is a female donor in good health, enrolled as a control in a pregnancy study. The CDR3 DNA sequence: TGTGCCAGCAGCAAAGGGGCGGGGAATCAGCCCCAGCATTTT. Its protein product is CASSKGAGNQPQHF. Looking up the rest from reference TRBV7-9 and TRBJ1-5 gives the full variable domain: DTGVSQNPRHKITKRGQNVTFRCDPISEHNRLYWYRQTLGQGPEFLTYFQNEAQLEKSRLLSDRFSAERPKGSFSTLEIQRTEQGDSAMYLCASSKGAGNQPQHFGDGTRLSIL.